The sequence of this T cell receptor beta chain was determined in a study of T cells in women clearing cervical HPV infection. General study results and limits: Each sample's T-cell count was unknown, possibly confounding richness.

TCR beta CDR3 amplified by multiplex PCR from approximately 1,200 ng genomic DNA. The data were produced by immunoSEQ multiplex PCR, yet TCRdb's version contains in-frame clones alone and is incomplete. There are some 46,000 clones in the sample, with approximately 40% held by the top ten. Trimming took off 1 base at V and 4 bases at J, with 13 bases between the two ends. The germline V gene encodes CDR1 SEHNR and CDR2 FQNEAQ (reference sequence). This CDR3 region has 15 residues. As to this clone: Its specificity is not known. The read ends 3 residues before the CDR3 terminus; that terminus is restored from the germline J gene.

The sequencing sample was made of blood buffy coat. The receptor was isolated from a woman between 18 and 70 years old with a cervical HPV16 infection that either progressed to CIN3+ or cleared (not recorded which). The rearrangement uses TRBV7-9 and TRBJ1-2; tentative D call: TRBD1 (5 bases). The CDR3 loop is CASSLGPAGSYGYTF. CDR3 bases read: TGTGCCAGCAGCTTAGGGCCCGCAGGGAGCTATGGC.